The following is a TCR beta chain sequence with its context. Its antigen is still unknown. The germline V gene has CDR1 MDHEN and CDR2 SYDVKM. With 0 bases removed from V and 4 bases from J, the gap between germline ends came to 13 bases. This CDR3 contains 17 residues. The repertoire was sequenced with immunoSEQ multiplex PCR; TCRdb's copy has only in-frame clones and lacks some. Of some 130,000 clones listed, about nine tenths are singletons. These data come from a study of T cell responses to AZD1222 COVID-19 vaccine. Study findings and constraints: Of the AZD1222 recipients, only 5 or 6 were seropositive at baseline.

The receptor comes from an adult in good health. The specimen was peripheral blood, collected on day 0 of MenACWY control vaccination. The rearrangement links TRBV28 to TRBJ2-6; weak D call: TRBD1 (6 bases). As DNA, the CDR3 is TGTGCCAGCAGTTTATGGGGGGCAGGGAGCGGGGCCAACGTCCTGACTTTC. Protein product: CASSLWGAGSGANVLTF.